These T cell receptor beta chains were read from a single sample in a study of human T cells and chemical hapten exposure. TCRdb used MiXCR to reprocess the RACE reads, holding one entry per CDR3 protein. The data show roughly 380,000 distinct CDR3 sequences, 4.5% to 6% seen once. Sequenced here: whole blood, sampled in connection with sensitization to the hapten diphenylcyclopropenone (DPC). These receptors were collected from a woman aged 50 to 65 with alopecia areata. Some clones in this sample may be carry-over from other donors' samples. CDR3s include the opening cysteine and the closing phenylalanine or tryptophan. The order of the fields is clone size, J gene, V gene, D gene, CDR3 DNA, CDR3 protein. The D gene is left open where the match is weak. Clone size is not always given. Where it is, it says once, few, many or a class for expanded clones.

many	TRBJ1-5	TRBV7-8	TRBD1	TGTGCCAGCAGCCAGGGGGGGGAGCATCAGCCCCAGCATTTT	CASSQGGEHQPQHF
many	TRBJ1-4	TRBV6-5	.	TGTGCCAGCAGTTACGGGCGAGTCAGTGAAAAACTGTTTTTT	CASSYGRVSEKLFF
.	TRBJ2-1	TRBV6-5	TRBD2	TGTGCCAGCAGTTATTGGCGGGAGGCGGCCGATGAGCAGTTCTTC	CASSYWREAADEQFF
many	TRBJ1-5	TRBV18	TRBD1	TGTGCCAGCAGCCCCCAGGGGGCTAGCAATCAGCCCCAGCATTTT	CASSPQGASNQPQHF
few	TRBJ2-5	TRBV30	.	TGTGCCTGGAGTGCTCCCTCCACCCAGTACTTC	CAWSAPSTQYF
few	TRBJ2-7	TRBV6-5	.	TGTGCCAGCAGTCCGGCTATTTCCGGGCGCGAGCAGTACTTC	CASSPAISGREQYF
few	TRBJ1-1	TRBV25-1	.	TGTGCCAGCAGTGGTGGGGGTATTGGGGCTTTCTTT	CASSGGGIGAFF
few	TRBJ1-5	TRBV28	.	TGTGCCAGCAGTTTAGCTGCGGGGGTAGGCAATCAGCCCCAGCATTTT	CASSLAAGVGNQPQHF
few	TRBJ1-6	TRBV7-9	.	TGTGCCAGCAGCTTAAGGCAGGCAGTGACTTATAATTCACCCCTCCACTTT	CASSLRQAVTYNSPLHF
few	TRBJ2-1	TRBV7-9	TRBD2	TGTGCCAGCAGCGGAACCGGGACTAGCGTAAATGAGCAGTTCTTC	CASSGTGTSVNEQFF
few	TRBJ1-6	TRBV28	.	TGTGCCAGCATCCTCAGGGTTTCGTTTAATTCACCCCTCCACTTT	CASILRVSFNSPLHF
many	TRBJ2-7	TRBV9	.	TGTGCCAGCAGCGCCGGGGGCCTAGCGTCCTCCTACGAGCAGTACTTC	CASSAGGLASSYEQYF
few	TRBJ1-1	TRBV7-2	.	TGTGCCAGCAGCCCGGACACAATGGGGTACACTGAAGCTTTCTTT	CASSPDTMGYTEAFF
many	TRBJ2-7	TRBV19	.	TGTGCCAGTAGTAACGCGGTAAACTACGAGCAGTACTTC	CASSNAVNYEQYF
.	TRBJ2-7	TRBV5-4	TRBD1	TGTGCCAGCGGGATTACGGGACAGGGTGACGAGCAGTACTTC	CASGITGQGDEQYF
.	TRBJ2-5	TRBV5-1	TRBD2	TGCGCCAGCAGCACCAATTCTCCGGGACTAGAACAAGAGACCCAGTACTTC	CASSTNSPGLEQETQYF
many	TRBJ2-5	TRBV2	TRBD2	TGTGCCTGTAGCGGGGTTTTCTTCAAAGAGACCCAGTACTTC	CACSGVFFKETQYF
many	TRBJ2-1	TRBV28	TRBD1	TGTGCCAGCAGTTTAATGCAGGGGGCCTACAATGAGCAGTTCTTC	CASSLMQGAYNEQFF
many	TRBJ1-2	TRBV28	.	TGTGCCAGCAGTGGACAGTATGGCTACACCTTC	CASSGQYGYTF
many	TRBJ2-7	TRBV6-2/TRBV6-3	.	TGTGCCAGCAGTAAGGGGATACTAGTCTACGAGCAGTACTTC	CASSKGILVYEQYF
many	TRBJ2-3	TRBV5-1	TRBD1	TGCGCCAGCAGCTTGGAAGGGGGCGCCTCAGATACGCAGTATTTT	CASSLEGGASDTQYF
few	TRBJ2-5	TRBV5-4	TRBD1	TGTGCCAGCAGCGCTGGACAGGGTGAAGAGACCCAGTACTTC	CASSAGQGEETQYF